Following are 25 T cell receptor beta chains from one sample sequenced in a study of blood T cell repertoires in COVID-19. Sequenced by immunoSEQ multiplex PCR; TCRdb stores in-frame clones only, minus some. The table lists roughly 180,000 clones, around 76% of them singletons, with approximately 8.6% in the top ten. Sequencing was performed on peripheral blood. These receptors originate from a woman between 50 and 59 years old with active or convalescent COVID-19.

The chain employs TRBV7-9 and TRBJ2-5; no clear D gene. CDR1 SEHNR and CDR2 FQNEAQ come from the germline V gene (reference sequence). The CDR3 loop spans 14 amino acids. V lost 3 bases to trimming and J lost 1 base, with 9 bases between them. The CDR3 bases are TGTGCCAGCAGCTTTCGGTCGGGCCAAGAGACCCAGTACTTC. Translating gives CASSFRSGQETQYF.

The J gene is TRBJ1-5, the V gene TRBV5-8, with 7 bases aligning to TRBD1. The CDR3 sequence is 16 residues long. Unmatched junction bases numbered 12, after V lost 3 bases and J lost 6 bases. Germline V CDR1 and CDR2: SGHTS, YDEGEE. CDR3 amino acids: CASSSDQGVRGQPQHF. CDR3 nucleotides: TGTGCCAGCAGCTCCGATCAGGGGGTAAGAGGTCAGCCCCAGCATTTT.

This clone was detected a few times. V and J are TRBV19 and TRBJ1-5, with a possible D match to TRBD1 (5 bases). Per the germline V gene, CDR1 is LNHDA and CDR2 is SQIVND (reference sequence). V lost 4 bases and J lost 6, with 13 bases in between. The CDR3 length is 14 residues. The CDR3 reads CASSKQGFGQPQHF. In nucleotides, the CDR3 is TGTGCCAGTAGTAAGCAGGGATTCGGTCAGCCCCAGCATTTT. Full variable domain (outside the CDR3, taken from reference TRBV19 and TRBJ1-5): DGGITQSPKYLFRKEGQNVTLSCEQNLNHDAMYWYRQDPGQGLRLIYYSQIVNDFQKGDIAEGYSVSREKKESFPLTVTSAQKNPTAFYLCASSKQGFGQPQHFGDGTRLSIL.

The chain uses TRBV28 and TRBJ1-2, with a possible D match to TRBD1 (5 bases). The CDR3 extends over 15 amino acids. Trimming took 2 bases from V and 2 from J, leaving 12 bases between them. The germline CDR1 and CDR2 sequences are MDHEN and SYDVKM. CDR3 nucleotides: TGTGCCAGCAGTTTACAGGGAATTCCCAACTATGGCTACACCTTC. It encodes CASSLQGIPNYGYTF.

The V gene is TRBV7-9, the J gene TRBJ1-5; TRBD1 aligns across 10 bases. V gave up 2 bases and J gave up 4 bases; unmatched junction bases: 2. Germline values: CDR1 SEHNR, CDR2 FQNEAQ (reference sequence). The CDR3 is 15 residues long. The CDR3 protein is CASSLQGQGNQPQHF. The CDR3 DNA reads as TGTGCCAGCAGCTTACAGGGACAGGGGAATCAGCCCCAGCATTTT.

This chain links TRBV4-3 with TRBJ2-3; D remains unclear. V dropped 4 bases and J dropped 1 base, with 12 bases sitting between them. The length of the CDR3 is 15 residues. Germline V gene lookup returns CDR1 LGHNA and CDR2 YSLEER. CDR3 sequence reads: CASSPSLSRTDTQYF. The DNA of the CDR3 is TGCGCCAGCAGCCCGTCGCTTAGCCGCACAGATACGCAGTATTTT.

The chain has TRBV4-2 and TRBJ1-2, with 8 bases matching TRBD1. Germline CDR1 LGHNA, CDR2 YNFKEQ. V was pared by 4 bases and J by 4 bases, with 8 bases of the junction left unmatched. CDR3 length: 15 amino acids. CDR3 DNA sequence: TGTGCCAGCAGCCTCAACCGGGACAGGCGCTATGGCTACACCTTC. Protein sequence: CASSLNRDRRYGYTF.

V usage is TRBV18 and J usage is TRBJ2-2; D is uncertain. There are 16 residues in the CDR3. V lost 1 base and J 1 base, leaving 10 bases between the germline ends. Germline CDR1 reads KGHSH; CDR2 reads LQKENI. Here the CDR3 reads CASSPLVAENTGELFF. In nucleotides, the CDR3 is TGTGCCAGCTCACCACTGGTAGCCGAGAACACCGGGGAGCTGTTTTTT.

The J gene is TRBJ1-3, the V gene TRBV4-2; possible D gene TRBD1, 5 bases. The V gene's germline CDR1 is LGHNA and CDR2 YNFKEQ. Trimming pared 4 bases from V and 8 bases from J, leaving 18 bases between. This CDR3 spans 15 amino acids. The CDR3, as DNA: TGTGCCAGCAGCCCGGGGACTCCGGAGTGGGACACCATATATTTT. It is translated as CASSPGTPEWDTIYF.

This clone was seen a single time. The rearrangement uses TRBV6-4 and TRBJ1-1; 7 positions match TRBD1. The CDR3 length is 13 residues. After removal of 4 bases from V and 4 bases from J, the junction contained 3 bases not matched to a gene. Germline V gene lookup returns CDR1 MRHNA and CDR2 SNTAGT. The CDR3 loop is CASSGNRGTEAFF. The CDR3 DNA reads as TGTGCCAGCAGTGGAAACAGGGGCACTGAAGCTTTCTTT.

The V call is TRBV4-2, the J call TRBJ2-3, with 12 bases matching TRBD2. Germline lookup yields CDR1 LGHNA and CDR2 YNFKEQ. CDR3 length equals 17 residues. V gave up 3 bases and J gave up 0 bases; unmatched junction bases: 4. The CDR3 sequence: CASSHIGTSGSTDTQYF. CDR3 sequence (DNA): TGTGCCAGCAGCCATATTGGGACTAGCGGGAGCACAGATACGCAGTATTTT.

The chain joins TRBV7-2 to TRBJ1-5; 7 positions match TRBD1. Germline CDR1 SGHTA, CDR2 FQGNSA. V shed 4 bases and J 0 bases; nucleotides not matched to a gene: 3. The CDR3 is made up of 15 amino acids. The CDR3, as DNA: TGTGCCAGCAGCTGGGGACAGTATAGCAATCAGCCCCAGCATTTT. Amino acid sequence: CASSWGQYSNQPQHF.

Only a few counts were recorded for this clone. The rearrangement joins TRBV27 to TRBJ2-2; D is unclear. The V end lost 2 bases, the J end lost 7 bases, and 11 bases lay between the germline ends. Germline V gene data show CDR1 as MNHEY and CDR2 as SMNVEV (reference sequence). CDR3 size: 14 residues. The DNA of the CDR3 is TGTGCCAGCAGTTTAAATGGGCAGAGCGGGGAGCTGTTTTTT. Translation: CASSLNGQSGELFF.

The chain is built from TRBV3-1 (or the pseudogene TRBV3-2) and TRBJ1-4; tentative D call: TRBD1 (6 bases). The CDR3 is made up of 15 amino acids. Germline V gene lookup returns CDR1 LGHDT and CDR2 YNNKEL (reference sequence). With 2 bases removed from V and 3 bases from J, the gap between germline ends came to 10 bases. The CDR3 is CASSQQAGANEKLFF. The CDR3 region has the DNA TGTGCCAGCAGCCAACAGGCAGGGGCTAATGAAAAACTGTTTTTT.

This chain joins TRBV5-6 and TRBJ2-3; D might be TRBD2 (7 bases). Trimming pared 3 bases from V and 1 base from J, leaving 12 bases between. The CDR3 sequence is 15 residues long. CDR1 and CDR2 from the germline V gene are SGHDT and YYEEEE. In DNA, the CDR3 is TGTGCCAGCAGCTCGAGGGGGGGCGGCACAGATACGCAGTATTTT. This encodes CASSSRGGGTDTQYF. Full variable domain (rest looked up from reference TRBV5-6 and TRBJ2-3): DAGVTQSPTHLIKTRGQQVTLRCSPKSGHDTVSWYQQALGQGPQFIFQYYEEEERQRGNFPDRFSGHQFPNYSSELNVNALLLGDSALYLCASSSRGGGTDTQYFGPGTRLTVL.

The gene calls are TRBV6-4 and TRBJ2-1, with D maybe TRBD2 (6 bases). This CDR3 has 16 residues. The germline V gene has CDR1 MRHNA and CDR2 SNTAGT. With 4 bases removed from V and 6 bases from J, the gap between germline ends came to 19 bases. The CDR3 protein is CASSAPGRLATNEQFF. The CDR3 region has the DNA TGTGCCAGCAGTGCCCCCGGGAGACTCGCTACCAATGAGCAGTTCTTC.

The V call is TRBV21-1, the J call TRBJ2-2; the D call in the table, TRBD1, was not verified against the DNA. TRBV21-1 is a documented pseudogene. This CDR3 region has 19 residues. The CDR3 sequence: CASIQGTGTGGRNTGELFF. The CDR3 DNA follows: TGTGCCAGCATCCAAGGGACCGGGACAGGGGGCCGTAACACCGGGGAGCTGTTTTTT.

V is TRBV12-3 or TRBV12-4 and J is TRBJ2-7; D is perhaps TRBD1 (6 bases). V was cut by 4 bases and J by 4 bases, with 11 bases left in between. The CDR3 runs 13 residues. This CDR3 is CASSSGVLYEQYF. The CDR3 DNA is TGTGCCAGCAGTTCAGGGGTCCTATACGAGCAGTACTTC.

The chain carries TRBV30 and TRBJ2-1; possibly TRBD2 for D (6 bases). The V and J ends lost 0 bases and 0 bases respectively, with 12 bases between them. CDR1 is GTSNPN and CDR2 is SVGIG in the germline V gene (reference sequence). This CDR3 has 16 residues. CDR3 amino acids: CAWSVPVGSSYNEQFF. The DNA of the CDR3 is TGTGCCTGGAGTGTACCTGTCGGGAGCTCCTACAATGAGCAGTTCTTC.

This chain links TRBV4-3 with TRBJ2-3; 14 bases align to TRBD2. The CDR3 length is 20 residues. The V and J ends lost 2 bases and 0 bases, in that order; junction bases with no gene match: 10. Per germline, CDR1 LGHNA and CDR2 YSLEER. The DNA of the CDR3 is TGCGCCAGCAGCCAAACCCCTGGACTAGCGGGGGGTTCTAGCACAGATACGCAGTATTTT. Amino acid sequence: CASSQTPGLAGGSSTDTQYF.

This clone was found once. The V gene is TRBV5-3, the J gene TRBJ1-5; no clear D. TRBV5-3 is recorded as an ORF, its role being uncertain. Trimming shortened V by 4 bases and J by 0 bases, and 8 bases separated the two germline ends. The length of the CDR3 is 14 residues. The CDR3 region is CARSPPGSNQPQHF. As DNA, the CDR3 is TGTGCCAGAAGCCCGCCAGGTAGCAATCAGCCCCAGCATTTT.

As to this clone: A much larger clone lies a single base off, so this may be a read error. The J gene is TRBJ1-5, the V gene TRBV7-8, with D possibly TRBD1 on 6 matching bases. CDR1 and CDR2 (germline): SGHVS, FQNEAQ. There are 13 residues in the CDR3. Trimming took off 5 bases at V and 3 bases at J, with 8 bases between the two ends. The CDR3 loop is CASSRGANQPQHF. The CDR3 DNA is TGTGCCAGCAGCCGGGGGGCCAATCAGCCCCAGCATTTT.

The CDR3, as DNA: TGTGCCAGCAGCCATTACAGGGGGCGTGAAAAACTGTTTTTT. Translating it yields CASSHYRGREKLFF. This chain joins TRBV11-2 and TRBJ1-4; 9 bases agree with TRBD1. The J segment lost 7 bases and the V segment lost 5 bases, leaving 5 bases of the junction unmatched. The CDR3 spans 14 residues. CDR1 SGHAT and CDR2 FQNNGV come from the germline V gene.

The gene calls are TRBV2 and TRBJ1-2, with 7 bases matching TRBD1. V lost 7 bases, J lost 0 bases, and 5 bases stayed unmatched. Germline V gene lookup returns CDR1 SNHLY and CDR2 FYNNEI. This CDR3 region has 14 residues. This chain's CDR3 is CASTRDRANYGYTF. CDR3 coding DNA: TGTGCCAGCACCAGGGACAGAGCTAACTATGGCTACACCTTC.

Comments on this clone: Other DNA variants within this sample encode the same CDR3. This chain joins TRBV19 and TRBJ1-1; the D gene is possibly TRBD1 (5 bases). This CDR3 has 14 residues. Per germline, CDR1 LNHDA and CDR2 SQIVND (reference sequence). With 3 bases removed from V and 4 bases from J, the gap between germline ends came to 12 bases. The CDR3 sequence is CASSIGGAGTEAFF. For the CDR3, the DNA is TGTGCCAGTAGTATTGGAGGGGCTGGCACTGAAGCTTTCTTT.